The next 32 T cell receptor beta chains were all read from a single sample in a study of a mutant IDH1 vaccine in newly diagnosed glioma. These receptors are not linked to any known antigen. Time point of the sample: week 5, during vaccination. A 20-mer mutant IDH1 peptide at 300 ug was injected subcutaneously with topical imiquimod. Profiled with immunoSEQ multiplex PCR; TCRdb holds only in-frame clones, not every one. The sample has roughly 60,000 clones; 80% to 90% are singletons. Sequencing was performed on PBMCs, taken from a glioma patient whose treatment included an IDH1 peptide vaccine. Receptor source: a woman in her forties or fifties with glioma.

This chain links TRBV28 with TRBJ1-1; possibly TRBD1 for D (6 bases). This CDR3 comprises 13 residues. Germline V CDR1 and CDR2: MDHEN, SYDVKM. Trimming left V 4 bases short and J 4 bases short, with 10 bases between. The CDR3 DNA reads TGTGCCAGCAGTTCCCAGGGGAGCACTGAAGCTTTCTTT. This translates into CASSSQGSTEAFF.

The chain employs TRBV5-6 and TRBJ2-3; D perhaps matches TRBD1 (6 bases). V was trimmed by 2 bases and J by 3 bases, leaving 13 bases between them. CDR3 length: 15 amino acids. CDR1 and CDR2 from the germline V gene are SGHDT and YYEEEE. In DNA form, the CDR3 reads TGTGCCAGCAGCTTCGACAGGACTGGAACAGATACGCAGTATTTT. Translating it yields CASSFDRTGTDTQYF.

This chain uses TRBV28 with TRBJ1-3, with 7 bases matching TRBD1. This CDR3 is 17 amino acids long. V lost 5 bases and J lost 0; bases outside the gene matches: 10. Germline CDR1 and CDR2: MDHEN and SYDVKM. CDR3 loop: CASSPTPGTASGNTIYF. The CDR3 nucleotides read TGTGCCAGCAGTCCAACTCCCGGGACAGCCTCTGGAAACACCATATATTTT.

The rearrangement links TRBV2 to TRBJ2-6; D might be TRBD1 (5 bases). Germline V lookup: CDR1 SNHLY, CDR2 FYNNEI. The CDR3 extends over 13 amino acids. V shed 9 bases and J shed 0 bases, with 6 bases lying between them. The CDR3 bases are TGTGCCAGAAGGGGCTCTGGGGCCAACGTCCTGACTTTC. Protein sequence: CARRGSGANVLTF.

The chain joins TRBV20-1 to TRBJ1-1; D unresolved. Trimming removed 5 bases at V and 1 base at J, with 5 bases between. The CDR3 spans 11 residues. The germline V gene encodes CDR1 DFQATT and CDR2 SNEGSKA (reference sequence). Here the CDR3 reads CSAFRNTEAFF. For the CDR3, the DNA is TGCAGTGCTTTCAGGAACACTGAAGCTTTCTTT.

V usage is TRBV6-5 and J usage is TRBJ1-2; D call uncertain. The CDR3 totals 13 residues. Per germline, CDR1 MNHEY and CDR2 SVGAGI. The V gene lost 6 bases and the J gene lost 8 bases, with 16 bases spanning the gap. This chain's CDR3 is CASRGGLLTGYTF. The CDR3 nucleotides are TGTGCCAGCAGGGGAGGACTTCTGACGGGCTACACCTTC.

The chain uses TRBV6-5 and TRBJ1-2; D might be TRBD1 (6 bases). Germline-derived CDR1 and CDR2 are MNHEY and SVGAGI. The CDR3 consists of 14 residues. V lost 2 bases to trimming and J lost 4 bases, with 11 bases between them. As DNA, the CDR3 is TGTGCCAGCAGTTACGCGGACAGTGGCTATGGCTACACCTTC. Translated: CASSYADSGYGYTF.

The chain employs TRBV19 and TRBJ1-5, with TRBD1 identical over 8 bases. Germline CDR1 reads LNHDA; CDR2 reads SQIVND (reference sequence). The CDR3 consists of 14 residues. With 6 bases clipped from V and 6 bases from J, the junction kept 7 bases outside the gene matches. CDR3 region: CASRQDREFQPQHF. CDR3 coding DNA: TGTGCCAGTAGACAGGACAGGGAGTTTCAGCCCCAGCATTTT.

V usage is TRBV18 and J usage is TRBJ2-7; D is tentatively TRBD1 or TRBD2 (5 bases each). Trimming took 2 bases from V and 5 from J, leaving 13 bases between them. The CDR3 has 14 residues. Germline values: CDR1 KGHSH, CDR2 LQKENI. CDR3 in amino acids: CASSPRGAGNEQYF. CDR3 nucleotide sequence: TGTGCCAGCTCACCAAGAGGGGCAGGAAACGAGCAGTACTTC.

The V call is TRBV28, the J call TRBJ2-4; D is possibly TRBD1 or TRBD2 (6 bases each). In germline, CDR1 is MDHEN, CDR2 SYDVKM. The CDR3 loop spans 15 amino acids. V gave up 5 bases and J gave up 0 bases, with 11 bases separating them. CDR3 DNA: TGTGCCAGCAGTGCGCCGGGGGCAGCCAAAAACATTCAGTACTTC. The encoded protein is CASSAPGAAKNIQYF.

The genes are TRBV11-3 and TRBJ1-6; D possibly corresponds to TRBD1 (5 bases). Germline loops: CDR1 SGHNT, CDR2 YENEEA. V was shortened by 3 bases and J by 10 bases, with 7 bases between the two germline ends. The CDR3 spans 12 residues. CDR3 region: CASSLGQSPLHF. CDR3 bases: TGTGCCAGCAGCTTGGGGCAGTCACCCCTCCACTTT. The entire variable domain, with the rest obtained from reference TRBV11-3 and TRBJ1-6, is as follows: EAGVVQSPRYKIIEKKQPVAFWCNPISGHNTLYWYLQNLGQGPELLIRYENEEAVDDSQLPKDRFSAERLKGVDSTLKIQPAELGDSAVYLCASSLGQSPLHFGNGTRLTVT.

The chain is built from TRBV2 and TRBJ2-2; no clear D. This CDR3 is 16 amino acids long. Trimming removed 1 base from V and 7 bases from J, with 16 bases in between. The germline V gene has CDR1 SNHLY and CDR2 FYNNEI. The CDR3 sequence: CASSEVGLRQVGELFF. The CDR3 DNA is TGTGCCAGCAGTGAAGTAGGGCTGCGTCAGGTCGGGGAGCTGTTTTTT. Complete variable domain (other parts from reference TRBV2 and TRBJ2-2): EPEVTQTPSHQVTQMGQEVILRCVPISNHLYFYWYRQILGQKVEFLVSFYNNEISEKSEIFDDQFSVERPDGSNFTLKIRSTKLEDSAMYFCASSEVGLRQVGELFFGEGSRLTVL.

CDR3 in amino acids: CASSPGHSNTEAFF. The CDR3 DNA is TGTGCCAGCAGCCCCGGACACTCGAACACTGAAGCTTTCTTT. The rearrangement joins TRBV27 to TRBJ1-1; D possibly corresponds to TRBD1 (5 bases). Germline assignment: CDR1 MNHEY and CDR2 SMNVEV (reference sequence). The CDR3 contains 14 residues. V lost 6 bases, J lost 1 base, and 12 bases lay in between.

This clone was detected only once. The chain is built from TRBV21-1 and TRBJ2-7; no check of the table's D call, TRBD1, against the DNA was made. TRBV21-1 is marked as a pseudogene. This CDR3 is built from 14 residues. The CDR3 DNA reads TGTGCCAGCCGCGACTCAGGGGTTATATACGAGCAGTACTTC. This gives the protein CASRDSGVIYEQYF.

This clone has just a few counts. V is TRBV19 and J is TRBJ1-1; the D gene is possibly TRBD1 (6 bases). This CDR3 is 12 amino acids long. Trimming took off 8 bases at V and 5 bases at J, with 12 bases between the two ends. Per germline, CDR1 LNHDA and CDR2 SQIVND (reference sequence). As DNA, the CDR3 is TGTGCCAGTTCAGGGGTAAGGACTGAAGCTTTCTTT. It encodes CASSGVRTEAFF.

V usage is TRBV28 and J usage is TRBJ1-1, with D possibly matching TRBD1 (6 bases). The germline gives CDR1 MDHEN, CDR2 SYDVKM. The CDR3 covers 15 residues. Trimming shortened V by 3 bases and J by 1 base, and 12 bases separated the two germline ends. The CDR3 sequence is CASSFPDRTNTEAFF. CDR3 sequence (DNA): TGTGCCAGCAGTTTCCCCGACAGGACGAACACTGAAGCTTTCTTT.

The chain is built from TRBV5-6 and TRBJ2-1; 12 bases align to TRBD2. This CDR3 is 16 amino acids long. V shed 2 bases, J shed 9 bases, and the junction held 9 bases outside the gene matches. The germline gives CDR1 SGHDT, CDR2 YYEEEE. The CDR3 sequence is CASSLAGLAGGSEQFF. The CDR3 DNA sequence: TGTGCCAGCAGCTTAGCTGGGCTAGCGGGGGGGAGTGAGCAGTTCTTC.

This clone turned up a few times. J is TRBJ2-2 and V is TRBV2, with D maybe TRBD1 (5 bases). The V end lost 2 bases, the J end lost 4 bases, and 11 bases lay between the germline ends. CDR3 length: 15 residues. CDR1 and CDR2 (germline): SNHLY, FYNNEI. DNA for the CDR3: TGTGCCAGCAGTGAACTTCGGACATCCACCGGGGAGCTGTTTTTT. Encoded protein: CASSELRTSTGELFF.

The rearrangement links TRBV4-1 to TRBJ2-3, with D possibly being TRBD1 or TRBD2 (5 bases each). This CDR3 is built from 14 residues. Trimming took off 0 bases at V and 5 bases at J, with 9 bases between the two ends. In germline, CDR1 is MGHRA, CDR2 YSYEKL. The CDR3 bases are TGCGCCAGCAGCCAAGACGAGGGGAGAGATACGCAGTATTTT. Its protein is CASSQDEGRDTQYF.

This clone came up once. CDR3 sequence: CASSDSGTGRLGSGNTIYF. The DNA for the CDR3 is TGCGCCAGCAGCGACTCCGGGACAGGGAGATTAGGGTCTGGAAACACCATATATTTT. The V call is TRBV10-2, the J call TRBJ1-3; 9 bases match TRBD1. This CDR3 has 19 amino acids. Germline V CDR1 and CDR2: WSHSY, SAAADI. The ends lost 6 bases at V and 1 base at J; junction bases unmatched: 16.

J is TRBJ2-1 and V is TRBV4-1; the D is unclear. The V and J ends lost 1 base and 10 bases respectively, with 11 bases between them. Germline V lookup: CDR1 MGHRA, CDR2 YSYEKL. The CDR3 is 13 residues long. The CDR3 loop reads CASSQAFIREQFF. The CDR3 nucleotides read TGCGCCAGCAGCCAAGCGTTTATAAGGGAGCAGTTCTTC.

The chain employs TRBV6-5 and TRBJ1-4; D is ambiguous. Germline V gene data show CDR1 as MNHEY and CDR2 as SVGAGI. This CDR3 contains 14 residues. The V end was cut by 11 bases, the J end by 8 bases, with 21 bases between. The CDR3 DNA reads TGTGCCGGTACAACCAGGTCTATTCGGGAAAAACTGTTTTTT. Translated, it gives CAGTTRSIREKLFF.

The chain uses TRBV29-1 and TRBJ1-2; 11 nucleotides agree with TRBD1. V was pared by 5 bases and J by 4 bases, with 3 bases of the junction left unmatched. CDR1 is SQVTM, CDR2 ANQGSEA, per germline. The CDR3 consists of 13 residues. CDR3 DNA sequence: TGCAGCGTTTCCGGGACAGGGGGCTATGGCTACACCTTC. This sequence encodes CSVSGTGGYGYTF.

Written as DNA, the CDR3 is TGTGCCAGCAGTTACTCAATATCTGGTCTAAACTACGAGCAGTACTTC. Translated: CASSYSISGLNYEQYF. This chain joins TRBV6-5 and TRBJ2-7; D call uncertain. The ends were cut back, 0 bases at V and 3 bases at J, with 15 bases in the middle. Germline loops: CDR1 MNHEY, CDR2 SVGAGI. This CDR3 has 16 residues.

This clone is a singleton in its sample. The rearrangement links TRBV9 to TRBJ2-7; 9 bases are a match to TRBD1. V shed 0 bases, J shed 5 bases, and the junction held 3 bases outside the gene matches. This CDR3 has 14 amino acids. From germline, CDR1 is SGDLS and CDR2 YYNGEE. The CDR3 bases are TGTGCCAGCAGCGTAGAACAGGGGGCTGACGAGCAGTACTTC. Encoded protein: CASSVEQGADEQYF.

The rearrangement joins TRBV1 to TRBJ1-5; the D call of TRBD1 is as the table states it, not checked on the DNA. TRBV1 is assigned pseudogene status. The CDR3 contains 16 residues. CDR3 sequence reads: CTSSPSVQGIDQPQHF. The DNA for the CDR3 is TGCACCAGCAGCCCAAGCGTCCAGGGGATTGATCAGCCCCAGCATTTT.

This chain connects TRBV25-1 to TRBJ2-1, with TRBD2 matching 10 bases. The CDR3 sequence is 15 residues long. Trimming at V came to 4 bases and at J to 9 bases, leaving 9 bases not matched to a gene. Germline V gene sequence: CDR1 MGHDK, CDR2 SYGVNS. CDR3 DNA: TGTGCCAGCAGTGTGAAACTAGCGGGGTTAGCTGAGCAGTTCTTC. Translation: CASSVKLAGLAEQFF.

The chain joins TRBV19 to TRBJ2-6, with 8 nucleotides matching TRBD1. Germline V gene data show CDR1 as LNHDA and CDR2 as SQIVND (reference sequence). Germline trimming cut 1 base from V and 4 bases from J; bases unmatched to any gene: 3. The CDR3 is 16 amino acids. The CDR3 DNA follows: TGTGCCAGTAGTATAGGCAGGGGGCCGGGGGCCAACGTCCTGACTTTC. This translates into CASSIGRGPGANVLTF.

For the CDR3, the DNA is TGTGCCAGCAGCCAAGTCCAGAATAGCAATCAGCCCCAGCATTTT. Translation gives CASSQVQNSNQPQHF. The rearrangement links TRBV4-2 to TRBJ1-5; D not resolved. Germline V gene data show CDR1 as LGHNA and CDR2 as YNFKEQ. The V end lost 1 base, the J end lost 0 bases, and 7 bases lay between the germline ends. The CDR3 sequence is 15 residues long.

The chain uses TRBV9 and TRBJ2-3, with 7 bases matching TRBD2. The length of the CDR3 is 18 residues. Trimming took 4 bases from V and 3 from J; bases not matched to a gene: 17. Germline V gene data show CDR1 as SGDLS and CDR2 as YYNGEE. The CDR3 region is CASSLPLGGDQPTDTQYF. Written as DNA, the CDR3 is TGTGCCAGCAGCCTACCCTTGGGGGGGGACCAACCGACAGATACGCAGTATTTT.

With respect to this clone: This sample includes further DNA sequences coding for the same CDR3. V usage is TRBV7-2 and J usage is TRBJ1-5, with 7 bases aligning to TRBD1. Trimming removed 5 bases from V and 1 base from J; junction bases left unmatched: 5. This CDR3 has 15 residues. The germline gives CDR1 SGHTA, CDR2 FQGNSA. The CDR3, as DNA: TGTGCCAGCAGCCCCGACAGGGCGAGCAATCAGCCCCAGCATTTT. The encoded protein is CASSPDRASNQPQHF.

The gene calls are TRBV15 and TRBJ2-3, with D uncertain. The V end lost 4 bases, the J end lost 0 bases, and 8 bases lay between the germline ends. CDR3 length: 14 amino acids. The germline V gene encodes CDR1 LNHNV and CDR2 YYDKDF (reference sequence). The CDR3 nucleotides are TGTGCCACCAGCATCGCGGCTAGCACAGATACGCAGTATTTT. This encodes CATSIAASTDTQYF.